A single sample is the source of the 23 T cell receptor beta chains below, sequenced in a study of T cells in Graves' hyperthyroidism and ophthalmopathy. Researchers took RNA transcripts and amplified the TCR beta CDR3 regions from them. Researchers ran a first-round RT-PCR on the TCR CDR3 using the HTBI primer set. TCRdb ran MiXCR on the multiplex PCR reads and lists one entry per CDR3 protein. This table has about 640,000 distinct CDR3 sequences, about 15% appearing once. Input material: blood. The origin of the receptors is a woman between 45 and 60 years old with Graves' ophthalmopathy.

This clonotype appeared many times. The chain has TRBV20-1 and TRBJ2-3, with unresolved D. The CDR3 consists of 13 residues. Looked up from germline, CDR1 is DFQATT and CDR2 is SNEGSKA (reference sequence). The V gene lost 3 bases and the J gene lost 0 bases, with 7 bases spanning the gap. The DNA for the CDR3 is TGCAGTGCTAGGATCTGGAGCACAGATACGCAGTATTTT. This sequence encodes CSARIWSTDTQYF.

This clonotype has a count of ten or more. The J gene is TRBJ2-7, the V gene TRBV18; D not resolved. Germline lookup yields CDR1 KGHSH and CDR2 LQKENI. The CDR3 loop spans 14 amino acids. V gave up 5 bases and J gave up 3 bases, with 14 bases separating them. CDR3 DNA sequence: TGTGCCAGCTCAACTGCGTCCGGTGGCTACGAGCAGTACTTC. Amino acids: CASSTASGGYEQYF.

This clonotype was detected only a few times. This sequence joins TRBV6-1 and TRBJ2-1; 9 nucleotides match TRBD2. Germline assignment: CDR1 MNHNS and CDR2 SASEGT. The CDR3 loop spans 14 amino acids. V lost 6 bases, J lost 7 bases, and 7 bases stayed unmatched. This CDR3 reads CASSWREGQNEQFF. CDR3 DNA sequence: TGTGCCAGCAGCTGGCGGGAGGGCCAGAATGAGCAGTTCTTC.

This clonotype turned up a few times. The chain couples TRBV7-2 to TRBJ1-3; D call uncertain. The V and J ends lost 5 bases and 0 bases respectively, with 11 bases between them. The CDR3 has 15 residues. CDR1 is SGHTA and CDR2 is FQGNSA in the germline V gene. CDR3 DNA sequence: TGTGCCAGCAGCCCTCGACGGAGCTCTGGAAACACCATATATTTT. It yields the protein CASSPRRSSGNTIYF. The entire variable domain, with the rest obtained from reference TRBV7-2 and TRBJ1-3, is as follows: GAGVSQSPSNKVTEKGKDVELRCDPISGHTALYWYRQSLGQGLEFLIYFQGNSAPDKSGLPSDRFSAERTGGSVSTLTIQRTQQEDSAVYLCASSPRRSSGNTIYFGEGSWLTVV.

Many counts were recorded for this clonotype. V usage is TRBV6-9 and J usage is TRBJ2-3; the D gene is possibly TRBD2 (5 bases). Germline V gene data show CDR1 as MNHGY and CDR2 as SVAAGI. The V end lost 1 base, the J end lost 6 bases, and 20 bases lay between the germline ends. The CDR3 is 17 residues long. CDR3 amino acids: CASSYYTVEGVYDTQYF. DNA for the CDR3: TGTGCCAGCAGTTATTATACTGTAGAGGGAGTTTACGATACGCAGTATTTT.

This chain joins TRBV7-9 and TRBJ1-1; maybe TRBD1 (6 bases). The CDR3 has 19 amino acids. V gave up 9 bases and J gave up 3 bases, with 32 bases separating them. Germline assignment: CDR1 SEHNR and CDR2 FQNEAQ (reference sequence). CDR3 in amino acids: CASSGASSSSVGRDTEAFF. In DNA form, the CDR3 reads TGTGCCAGTTCGGGGGCCAGCAGCTCCAGCGTGGGGAGGGACACTGAAGCTTTCTTT.

This clonotype was found a few times. The rearrangement joins TRBV28 to TRBJ1-5, with 7 positions matching TRBD1. Germline V CDR1 and CDR2: MDHEN, SYDVKM. This CDR3 is built from 14 residues. The junction had 5 bases not matched to a gene; V was cut back by 6 bases and J by 3 bases. The CDR3 sequence is CASRRQGYNQPQHF. The CDR3 coding sequence is TGTGCCAGCAGGCGACAGGGCTACAATCAGCCCCAGCATTTT.

This clonotype showed up just a few times. Here the CDR3 DNA reads TGTGCCAGCAGGTCCCTCCTGCGGGATTGGGGTACAGGTGATGAGCAGTTCTTC. This codes for CASRSLLRDWGTGDEQFF. The V and J genes are TRBV5-6 and TRBJ2-1, with a tentative D call TRBD2 (6 bases). The CDR3 is 18 amino acids. V was shortened by 5 bases and J by 8 bases, with 29 bases between the two germline ends. Germline CDR1 is SGHDT and CDR2 is YYEEEE.

This clonotype turned up a few times. The V gene is TRBV20-1, the J gene TRBJ1-1; 7 nucleotides match TRBD1. V gave up 0 bases and J gave up 5 bases; unmatched junction bases: 6. The CDR3 totals 14 residues. Germline V gene data show CDR1 as DFQATT and CDR2 as SNEGSKA (reference sequence). The CDR3 DNA follows: TGCAGTGCTAGAGAACCAAGCAGGGGGACTGAAGCTTTCTTT. Translation gives CSAREPSRGTEAFF.

This clonotype was observed at least ten times. The CDR3 loop is CASSSYPQGLLMNTEAFF. The CDR3 coding sequence is TGTGCCAGCAGCTCCTATCCCCAGGGCCTACTCATGAACACTGAAGCTTTCTTT. The V gene is TRBV12-3 or TRBV12-4, the J gene TRBJ1-1; a possible D gene is TRBD1 (5 bases). V lost 6 bases and J 0 bases, leaving 23 bases between the germline ends. The CDR3 covers 18 residues.

V and J are TRBV30 and TRBJ2-7; D is possibly TRBD2 (8 bases). CDR3 length equals 16 residues. V lost 4 bases and J 0 bases, leaving 19 bases between the germline ends. CDR1 GTSNPN and CDR2 SVGIG come from the germline V gene (reference sequence). CDR3 DNA: TGTGCCTGGACCCGGACAGGCGGGGGGAGCTCCTACGAGCAGTACTTC. It translates to CAWTRTGGGSSYEQYF.

This clonotype was observed a few times. V and J are TRBV18 and TRBJ1-5; a possible D gene is TRBD1 (5 bases). The CDR3 contains 14 residues. V shed 2 bases and J shed 5 bases, with 10 bases lying between them. Germline values: CDR1 KGHSH, CDR2 LQKENI. CDR3 sequence reads: CASSPTTEDQPQHF. The CDR3 DNA sequence: TGTGCCAGCTCACCAACGACAGAAGATCAGCCCCAGCATTTT.

This clonotype has at least ten counts. This chain uses TRBV4-3 with TRBJ2-4; D gene ambiguous. V was cut by 0 bases and J by 0 bases, with 9 bases left in between. The CDR3 is 16 amino acids. Per the germline V gene, CDR1 is LGHNA and CDR2 is YSLEER. The CDR3 DNA is TGCGCCAGCAGCCAAGAGGTTGCACTAGCCAAAAACATTCAGTACTTC. Its translation: CASSQEVALAKNIQYF.

CDR3 residues: CASSRLGAGGFADTQYF. The CDR3 coding sequence is TGTGCCAGCAGCAGACTGGGGGCGGGAGGATTTGCTGATACGCAGTATTTT. The chain uses TRBV7-9 and TRBJ2-3, with TRBD2 identical over 8 bases. The germline V gene has CDR1 SEHNR and CDR2 FQNEAQ (reference sequence). The CDR3 runs 17 residues. V lost 5 bases, J lost 6 bases, and 16 bases stayed unmatched.

This clonotype was seen many times. This chain uses TRBV29-1 with TRBJ2-3, with unresolved D. Between the trimmed V and J ends, which lost 1 base and 3 bases, there was a span of 5 bases. The CDR3 spans 12 residues. In germline, CDR1 is SQVTM, CDR2 ANQGSEA. CDR3 sequence: CSVEGGTDTQYF. In DNA form, the CDR3 reads TGCAGCGTTGAAGGCGGAACAGATACGCAGTATTTT.

The table lists this clonotype with many counts. V and J are TRBV7-2 and TRBJ2-1; D may correspond to TRBD1 or TRBD2 (5 bases each). CDR1 and CDR2 from the germline V gene are SGHTA and FQGNSA. Trimming stripped 4 bases from V and 5 bases from J, with 9 bases between. The CDR3 spans 13 residues. CDR3 sequence reads: CASSWGPHNEQFF. CDR3 nucleotides: TGTGCCAGCAGCTGGGGACCTCACAATGAGCAGTTCTTC.

This clonotype has at least ten counts. The V and J genes are TRBV20-1 and TRBJ1-1; D is unresolved. Germline V gene data show CDR1 as DFQATT and CDR2 as SNEGSKA (reference sequence). V lost 2 bases and J lost 7, with 5 bases in between. The CDR3 consists of 10 residues. CDR3 protein: CSARLGEAFF. The CDR3 DNA is TGCAGTGCTAGATTAGGTGAAGCTTTCTTT.

The chain employs TRBV14 and TRBJ2-1; the D gene is possibly TRBD1 (5 bases). This CDR3 has 15 residues. V was clipped by 4 bases and J by 3 bases, with 13 bases between them. Germline assignment: CDR1 SGHDN and CDR2 FVKESK. The CDR3 here is CASSLAGLHYNEQFF. Written as DNA, the CDR3 is TGTGCCAGCAGCCTCGCAGGGTTGCACTACAATGAGCAGTTCTTC.

This clonotype showed up many times. CDR3 amino acids: CASSLGTYYYGYTF. DNA of the CDR3: TGCGCCAGCAGCTTGGGGACATACTACTATGGCTACACCTTC. V and J are TRBV5-1 and TRBJ1-2; possibly TRBD1 for D (5 bases). Germline V lookup: CDR1 SGHRS, CDR2 YFSETQ. The CDR3 runs 14 residues. Trimming took off 0 bases at V and 3 bases at J, with 9 bases between the two ends.

This clonotype was found a few times. This sequence joins TRBV5-4 and TRBJ1-6; D is ambiguous. V gave up 0 bases and J gave up 7 bases, with 14 bases separating them. Germline V gives CDR1 SGHNT, CDR2 YYREEE (reference sequence). CDR3 length equals 16 residues. CDR3 coding DNA: TGTGCCAGCAGCTTGGGTCGTCCGACTGGGAATTCACCCCTCCACTTT. This codes for CASSLGRPTGNSPLHF.

This clonotype was counted only a few times. The rearrangement uses TRBV5-1 and TRBJ1-3, with D possibly matching TRBD1 (5 bases). The CDR3 contains 16 residues. Germline CDR1 and CDR2: SGHRS and YFSETQ. V shed 3 bases and J shed 0 bases, with 13 bases lying between them. The CDR3 spells CASSSPGDHSGNTIYF. Here the CDR3 DNA reads TGCGCCAGCAGCTCCCCCGGGGACCACTCTGGAAACACCATATATTTT.

This clonotype was counted ten times or more. This chain joins TRBV9 and TRBJ1-2; 8 bases are a match to TRBD1. The CDR3 contains 16 residues. V lost 4 bases and J lost 0; bases outside the gene matches: 8. The V gene's germline CDR1 is SGDLS and CDR2 YYNGEE. The CDR3 loop reads CASSLEDRASNYGYTF. CDR3 DNA: TGTGCCAGCAGCCTAGAGGACAGGGCCTCTAACTATGGCTACACCTTC.

This clonotype was picked up many times. The V call is TRBV3-1, the J call TRBJ2-3; 9 nucleotides align to TRBD2. Looked up from germline, CDR1 is LGHDT and CDR2 is YNNKEL (reference sequence). The length of the CDR3 is 16 residues. After removal of 1 base from V and 2 bases from J, the junction contained 4 bases not matched to a gene. DNA of the CDR3: TGTGCCAGCAGCCAAGGGACTAGCGACCTCACAGATACGCAGTATTTT. This sequence encodes CASSQGTSDLTDTQYF.